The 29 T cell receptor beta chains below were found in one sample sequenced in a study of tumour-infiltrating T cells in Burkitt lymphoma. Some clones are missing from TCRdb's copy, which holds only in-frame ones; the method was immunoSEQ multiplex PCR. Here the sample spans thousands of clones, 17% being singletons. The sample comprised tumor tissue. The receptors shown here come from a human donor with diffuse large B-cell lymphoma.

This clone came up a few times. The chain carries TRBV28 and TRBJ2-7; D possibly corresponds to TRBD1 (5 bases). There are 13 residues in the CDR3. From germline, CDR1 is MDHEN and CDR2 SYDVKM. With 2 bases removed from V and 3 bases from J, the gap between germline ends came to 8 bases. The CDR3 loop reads CASSLTGNYEQYF. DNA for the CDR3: TGTGCCAGCAGTTTAACAGGCAACTACGAGCAGTACTTC.

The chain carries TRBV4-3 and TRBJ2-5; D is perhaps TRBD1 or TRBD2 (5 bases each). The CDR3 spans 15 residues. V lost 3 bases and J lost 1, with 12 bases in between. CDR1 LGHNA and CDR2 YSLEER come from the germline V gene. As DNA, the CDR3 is TGCGCCAGCAGCCAGATTGGTGGGACCCAAGAGACCCAGTACTTC. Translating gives CASSQIGGTQETQYF.

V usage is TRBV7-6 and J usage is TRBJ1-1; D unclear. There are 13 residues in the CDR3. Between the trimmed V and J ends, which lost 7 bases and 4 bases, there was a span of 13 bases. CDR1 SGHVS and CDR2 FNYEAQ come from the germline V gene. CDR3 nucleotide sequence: TGTGCCAGCACCCAACTCAAGACCACTGAAGCTTTCTTT. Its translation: CASTQLKTTEAFF.

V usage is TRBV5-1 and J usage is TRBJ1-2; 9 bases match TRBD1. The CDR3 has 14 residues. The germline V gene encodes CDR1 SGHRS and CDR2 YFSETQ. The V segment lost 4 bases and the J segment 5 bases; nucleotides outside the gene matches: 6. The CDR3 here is CASSLGGTGYGYTF. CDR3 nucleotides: TGCGCCAGCAGCCTTGGAGGGACAGGGTATGGCTACACCTTC. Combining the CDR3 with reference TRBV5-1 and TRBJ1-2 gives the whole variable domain KAGVTQTPRYLIKTRGQQVTLSCSPISGHRSVSWYQQTPGQGLQFLFEYFSETQRNKGNFPGRFSGRQFSNSRSEMNVSTLELGDSALYLCASSLGGTGYGYTFGSGTRLTVV.

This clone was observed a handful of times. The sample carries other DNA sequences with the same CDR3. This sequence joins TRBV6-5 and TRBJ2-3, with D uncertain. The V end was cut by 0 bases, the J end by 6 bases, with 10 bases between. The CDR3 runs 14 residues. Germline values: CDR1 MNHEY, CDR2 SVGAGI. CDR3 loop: CASSYSKATDTQYF. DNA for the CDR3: TGTGCCAGCAGTTACTCGAAGGCGACCGATACGCAGTATTTT.

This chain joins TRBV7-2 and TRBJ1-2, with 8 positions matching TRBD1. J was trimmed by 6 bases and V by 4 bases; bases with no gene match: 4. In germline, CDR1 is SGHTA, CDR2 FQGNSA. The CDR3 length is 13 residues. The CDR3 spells CASSSGGWDGYTF. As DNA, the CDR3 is TGTGCCAGCAGCTCAGGGGGCTGGGATGGCTACACCTTC.

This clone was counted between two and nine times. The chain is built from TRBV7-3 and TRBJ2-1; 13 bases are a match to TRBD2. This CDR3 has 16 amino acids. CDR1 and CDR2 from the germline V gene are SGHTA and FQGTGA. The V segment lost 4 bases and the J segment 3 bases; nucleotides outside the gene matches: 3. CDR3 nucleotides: TGTGCCAGCAGCTCCGGACTAGCGGGAGTCTACAATGAGCAGTTCTTC. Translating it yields CASSSGLAGVYNEQFF.

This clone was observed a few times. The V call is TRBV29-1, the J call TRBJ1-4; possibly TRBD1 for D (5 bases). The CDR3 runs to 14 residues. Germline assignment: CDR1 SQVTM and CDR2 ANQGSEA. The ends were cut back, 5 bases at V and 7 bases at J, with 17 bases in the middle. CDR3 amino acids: CSVIDGEGSEKLFF. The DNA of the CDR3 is TGCAGCGTTATTGATGGTGAGGGGAGTGAAAAACTGTTTTTT. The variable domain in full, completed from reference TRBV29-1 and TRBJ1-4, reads SAVISQKPSRDICQRGTSLTIQCQVDSQVTMMFWYRQQPGQSLTLIATANQGSEATYESGFVIDKFPISRPNLTFSTLTVSNMSPEDSSIYLCSVIDGEGSEKLFFGSGTQLSVL.

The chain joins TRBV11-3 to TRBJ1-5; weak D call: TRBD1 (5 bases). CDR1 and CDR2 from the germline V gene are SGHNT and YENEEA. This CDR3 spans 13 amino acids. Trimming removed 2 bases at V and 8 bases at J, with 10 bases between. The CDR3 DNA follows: TGTGCCAGCAGCTTACAGGGCCCCAAGCCCCAGCATTTT. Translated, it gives CASSLQGPKPQHF.

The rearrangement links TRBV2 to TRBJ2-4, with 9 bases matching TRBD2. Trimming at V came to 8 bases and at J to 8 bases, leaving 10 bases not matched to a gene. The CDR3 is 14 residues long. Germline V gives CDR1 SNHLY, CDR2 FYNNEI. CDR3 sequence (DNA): TGTGCCAGCGGGTGGGCTAGCGGGATTGACATTCAGTACTTC. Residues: CASGWASGIDIQYF.

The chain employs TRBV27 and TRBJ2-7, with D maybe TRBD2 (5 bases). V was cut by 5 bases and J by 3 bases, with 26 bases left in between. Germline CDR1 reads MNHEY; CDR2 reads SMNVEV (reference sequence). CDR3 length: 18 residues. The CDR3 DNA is TGTGCCAGCAGTCCTAAGGGCAGCGGACTCCCACCCTACTACGAGCAGTACTTC. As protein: CASSPKGSGLPPYYEQYF.

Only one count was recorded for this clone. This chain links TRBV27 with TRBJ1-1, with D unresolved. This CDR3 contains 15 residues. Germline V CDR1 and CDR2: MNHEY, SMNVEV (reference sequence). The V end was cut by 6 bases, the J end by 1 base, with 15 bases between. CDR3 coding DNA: TGTGCCAGCAGCCGGTCCGCCCAGAGGAACACTGAAGCTTTCTTT. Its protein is CASSRSAQRNTEAFF.

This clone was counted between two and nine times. CDR3 protein: CASSAGTSVSYEQYF. The CDR3 region has the DNA TGTGCCAGCAGCGCTGGGACTAGCGTTTCCTACGAGCAGTACTTC. This rearrangement joins TRBV5-6 to TRBJ2-7, with 10 bases matching TRBD2. The V segment lost 4 bases and the J segment 1 base; nucleotides outside the gene matches: 5. This CDR3 region has 15 residues. Germline V gene sequence: CDR1 SGHDT, CDR2 YYEEEE.

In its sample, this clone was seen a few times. This CDR3 is CASRPVYNEQFF. The CDR3 DNA is TGTGCCAGCCGGCCCGTCTACAATGAGCAGTTCTTC. This sequence joins TRBV7-9 and TRBJ2-1; D gene uncertain. Germline V gene data show CDR1 as SEHNR and CDR2 as FQNEAQ (reference sequence). The CDR3 totals 12 residues. V was pared by 8 bases and J by 3 bases, with 8 bases between.

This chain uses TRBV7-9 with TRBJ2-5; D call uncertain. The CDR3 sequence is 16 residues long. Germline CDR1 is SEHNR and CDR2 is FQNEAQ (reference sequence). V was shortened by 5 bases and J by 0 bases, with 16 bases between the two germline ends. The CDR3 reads CASSRSLTRDQETQYF. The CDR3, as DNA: TGTGCCAGCAGCCGATCTCTTACCCGGGACCAAGAGACCCAGTACTTC.

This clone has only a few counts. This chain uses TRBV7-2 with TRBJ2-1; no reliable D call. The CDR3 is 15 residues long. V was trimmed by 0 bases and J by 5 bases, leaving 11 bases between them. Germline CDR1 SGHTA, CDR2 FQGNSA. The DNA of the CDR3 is TGTGCCAGCAGCTTAGCTAGCTATGGAAACAATGAGCAGTTCTTC. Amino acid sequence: CASSLASYGNNEQFF.

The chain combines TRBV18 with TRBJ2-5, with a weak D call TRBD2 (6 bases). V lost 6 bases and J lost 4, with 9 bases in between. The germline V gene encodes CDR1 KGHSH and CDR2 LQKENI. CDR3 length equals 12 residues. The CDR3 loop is CASSGGAETQYF. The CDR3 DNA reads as TGTGCCAGCTCGGGCGGGGCAGAGACCCAGTACTTC.

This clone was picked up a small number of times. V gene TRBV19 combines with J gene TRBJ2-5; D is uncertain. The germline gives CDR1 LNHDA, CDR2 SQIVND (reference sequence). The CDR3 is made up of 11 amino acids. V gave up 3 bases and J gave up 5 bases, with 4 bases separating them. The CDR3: CASSIEETQYF. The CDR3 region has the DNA TGTGCCAGTAGTATTGAGGAGACCCAGTACTTC.

This CDR3 reads CASSLSSFTTQYF. The CDR3 DNA reads as TGTGCCAGCAGCTTGAGCAGTTTCACTACGCAGTATTTT. The rearrangement joins TRBV5-6 to TRBJ2-3; D not resolved. CDR3 length equals 13 residues. Germline V gene data show CDR1 as SGHDT and CDR2 as YYEEEE. V shed 1 base and J shed 8 bases, with 11 bases lying between them.

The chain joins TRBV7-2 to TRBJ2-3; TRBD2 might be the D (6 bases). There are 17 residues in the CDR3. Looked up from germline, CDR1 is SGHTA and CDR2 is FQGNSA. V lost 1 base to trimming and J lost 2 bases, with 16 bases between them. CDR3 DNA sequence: TGTGCCAGCAGCTTAGTCGCGGGGAAGTTCAACACAGATACGCAGTATTTT. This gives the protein CASSLVAGKFNTDTQYF. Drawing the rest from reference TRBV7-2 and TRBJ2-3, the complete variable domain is GAGVSQSPSNKVTEKGKDVELRCDPISGHTALYWYRQSLGQGLEFLIYFQGNSAPDKSGLPSDRFSAERTGGSVSTLTIQRTQQEDSAVYLCASSLVAGKFNTDTQYFGPGTRLTVL.

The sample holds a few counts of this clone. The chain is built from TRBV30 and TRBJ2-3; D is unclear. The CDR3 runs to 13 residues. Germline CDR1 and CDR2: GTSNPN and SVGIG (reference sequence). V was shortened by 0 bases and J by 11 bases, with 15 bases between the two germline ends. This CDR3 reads CAWSVQSRLEQYF. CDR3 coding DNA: TGTGCCTGGAGTGTACAGTCGAGACTTGAGCAGTATTTT.

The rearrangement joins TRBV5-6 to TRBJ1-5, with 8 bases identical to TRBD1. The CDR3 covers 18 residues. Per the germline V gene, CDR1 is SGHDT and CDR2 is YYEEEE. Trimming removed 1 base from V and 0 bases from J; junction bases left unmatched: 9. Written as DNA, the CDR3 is TGTGCCAGCAGCTTGAGGACAGGGACATCGCATAGCAATCAGCCCCAGCATTTT. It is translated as CASSLRTGTSHSNQPQHF. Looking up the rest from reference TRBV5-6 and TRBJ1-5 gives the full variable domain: DAGVTQSPTHLIKTRGQQVTLRCSPKSGHDTVSWYQQALGQGPQFIFQYYEEEERQRGNFPDRFSGHQFPNYSSELNVNALLLGDSALYLCASSLRTGTSHSNQPQHFGDGTRLSIL.

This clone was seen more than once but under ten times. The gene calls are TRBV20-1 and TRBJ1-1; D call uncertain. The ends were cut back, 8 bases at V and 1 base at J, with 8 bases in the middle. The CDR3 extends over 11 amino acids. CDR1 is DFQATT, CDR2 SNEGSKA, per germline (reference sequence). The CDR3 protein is CSHKGNTEAFF. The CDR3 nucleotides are TGCAGTCATAAGGGGAACACTGAAGCTTTCTTT.

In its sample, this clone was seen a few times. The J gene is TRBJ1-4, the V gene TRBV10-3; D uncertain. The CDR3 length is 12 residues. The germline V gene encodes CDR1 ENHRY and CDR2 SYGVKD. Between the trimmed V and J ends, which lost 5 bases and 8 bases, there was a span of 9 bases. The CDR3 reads CAISPQGEKLFF. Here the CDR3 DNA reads TGTGCCATCAGTCCCCAAGGGGAAAAACTGTTTTTT.

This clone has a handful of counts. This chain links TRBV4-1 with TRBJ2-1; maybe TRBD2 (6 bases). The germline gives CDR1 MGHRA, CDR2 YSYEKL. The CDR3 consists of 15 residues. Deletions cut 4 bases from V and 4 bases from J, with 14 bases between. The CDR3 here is CASSPRTTLYNEQFF. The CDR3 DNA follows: TGCGCCAGCAGCCCGCGGACTACCTTATACAATGAGCAGTTCTTC.

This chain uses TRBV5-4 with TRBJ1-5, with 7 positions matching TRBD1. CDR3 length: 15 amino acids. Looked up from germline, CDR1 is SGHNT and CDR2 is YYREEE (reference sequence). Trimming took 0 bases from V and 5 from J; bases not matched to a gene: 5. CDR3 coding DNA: TGTGCCAGCAGCTTGGCTGGCAGGGGGGATCAGCCCCAGCATTTT. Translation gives CASSLAGRGDQPQHF.

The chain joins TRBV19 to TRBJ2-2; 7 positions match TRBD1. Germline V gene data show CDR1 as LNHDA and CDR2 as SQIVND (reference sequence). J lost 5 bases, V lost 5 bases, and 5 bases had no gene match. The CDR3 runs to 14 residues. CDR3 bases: TGTGCCAGTAGTGCCCTACAGGGGACCGGGGAGCTGTTTTTT. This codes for CASSALQGTGELFF.

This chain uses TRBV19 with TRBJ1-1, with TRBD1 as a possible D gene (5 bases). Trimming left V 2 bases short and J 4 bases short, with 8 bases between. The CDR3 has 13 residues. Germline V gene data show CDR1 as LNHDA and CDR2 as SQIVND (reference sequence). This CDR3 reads CASSILGGTEAFF. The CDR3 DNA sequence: TGTGCCAGTAGTATATTGGGGGGCACTGAAGCTTTCTTT.

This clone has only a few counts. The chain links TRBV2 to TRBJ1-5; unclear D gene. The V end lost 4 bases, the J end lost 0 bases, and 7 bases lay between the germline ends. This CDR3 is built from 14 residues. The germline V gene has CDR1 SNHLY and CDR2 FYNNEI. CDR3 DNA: TGTGCCAGCAGTGTGGGCAATAGCAATCAGCCCCAGCATTTT. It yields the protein CASSVGNSNQPQHF.